Reported below is one T cell receptor (beta chain). Its antigen remains unknown. V lost 9 bases and J lost 4; bases outside the gene matches: 10. Germline lookup yields CDR1 LGHNT and CDR2 FRNRAP. This CDR3 is 14 amino acids long. The data were obtained in a study of T-cell memory formation after mild COVID-19. Study conclusions and caveats: Pre-infection memory already had some responding clones, implying cross-reactive memory joined. For second-wave clones that peaked at day 37, SARS-CoV-2 specificity went unverified.

Researchers used 5'RACE with constant-segment primers to make TCR alpha and TCR beta cDNA libraries that carry sample barcodes and UMIs. TCRdb itself ran the 5' RACE reads through MiXCR, one entry per CDR3 protein. The repertoire holds around 110,000 distinct CDR3 sequences, with around 12% as singletons. The sequence was collected from an adult woman who had mild COVID-19 (a few samples of this study predate the infection). Cell type and time point are not known. The sequenced sample was PBMCs or a T cell subset sorted from them (not recorded which). J is TRBJ2-7 and V is TRBV12-5; 9 nucleotides line up with TRBD1. The CDR3 spells CARPPGQGSYEQYV. The CDR3 bases are TGTGCTAGGCCCCCGGGACAGGGATCATACGAGCAGTACGTC.